A selection of T cell receptor beta chains follows, all from one sample in a study of T-cell reconstitution after alpha-beta-depleted transplantation in children. TCRdb re-called the PCR reads through MiXCR, storing one row per CDR3 protein. The table records approximately 490,000 distinct CDR3 sequences, around 12% of them present only once. The sequences come from PBMCs from the stem cell graft donor, collected from the stem cell graft. The receptor source for this set is a human donor who donated a stem cell graft to a child with combined immunodeficiency. Each CDR3 is given with its conserved first and last residue. D genes are given only for firm matches. Size values are once, few and many counts, or a class for expanded clones, and some rows have none.

TRBJ1-3,many,TRBV4-2,-,CASSQGEGTGNTIYF,TGTGCCAGCAGCCAAGGGGAGGGCACTGGAAACACCATATATTTT
TRBJ2-5,many,TRBV28,TRBD2,CASSRGVEETQYF,TGTGCCAGCAGCCGGGGGGTTGAAGAGACCCAGTACTTC
TRBJ2-2,few,TRBV3-1,-,CASSGPQSNTGELFF,TGTGCCAGCAGCGGACCGCAAAGTAACACCGGGGAGCTGTTTTTT
TRBJ2-5,few,TRBV10-3,TRBD2,CAISGELAGEKETQYF,TGTGCCATCAGTGGGGAACTAGCGGGAGAGAAAGAGACCCAGTACTTC
TRBJ1-5,many,TRBV12-3/TRBV12-4,TRBD1,CASSLEGAFQPQHF,TGTGCCAGCAGTTTAGAGGGGGCCTTCCAGCCCCAGCATTTT
TRBJ2-2,many,TRBV5-1,-,CASSTSTGELFF,TGCGCCAGCAGCACCTCGACCGGGGAGCTGTTTTTT
TRBJ2-5,-,TRBV15,TRBD2,CATSRDRLAGGQTQYF,TGTGCCACCAGCAGAGATCGGCTAGCGGGGGGCCAGACCCAGTACTTC
TRBJ2-2,-,TRBV12-3/TRBV12-4,-,CASSFTGTGELFF,TGTGCCAGCAGTTTTACCGGGACAGGGGAGCTGTTTTTT
TRBJ1-5,few,TRBV6-1,TRBD1,CASSMQNRGDQPQHF,TGTGCCAGCAGTATGCAGAACAGGGGGGATCAGCCCCAGCATTTT
TRBJ2-2,many,TRBV4-3,TRBD2,CASSPGLALGTGELFF,TGCGCCAGCAGCCCAGGACTAGCGCTCGGCACCGGGGAGCTGTTTTTT
TRBJ2-1,-,TRBV27,-,CASSFPPNNEQFF,TGTGCCAGCAGTTTCCCCCCGAACAATGAGCAGTTCTTC
TRBJ2-7,-,TRBV5-1,TRBD2,CASSFGLGVHEQYF,TGCGCCAGCAGCTTCGGACTAGGAGTCCACGAGCAGTACTTC
TRBJ2-3,many,TRBV7-8,-,CATSTADTQYF,TGTGCCACCTCGACAGCAGATACGCAGTATTTT
TRBJ2-7,few,TRBV15,TRBD1,CATSLAGQGSEEQYF,TGTGCCACCAGCTTGGCGGGACAGGGGTCGGAAGAGCAGTACTTC
TRBJ2-1,-,TRBV20-1,-,CSARQQGRGEQFF,TGCAGTGCTAGACAACAGGGTAGGGGTGAGCAGTTCTTC
TRBJ2-4,few,TRBV28,TRBD1,CASSLPGDSLAKNIQYF,TGTGCCAGCAGTTTACCTGGGGACAGCCTAGCCAAAAACATTCAGTACTTC
TRBJ2-1,many,TRBV12-3/TRBV12-4,TRBD2,CASSLGLAGDLEQFF,TGTGCCAGCAGTTTGGGACTAGCGGGAGACCTTGAGCAGTTCTTC
TRBJ2-7,few,TRBV4-2,TRBD2,CASSQVAVAGVYEQYF,TGTGCCAGCAGCCAAGTCGCGGTAGCGGGTGTCTACGAGCAGTACTTC
TRBJ2-3,-,TRBV30,TRBD2,CAWSHPTSHTDTQYF,TGTGCCTGGAGTCACCCGACTAGCCACACAGATACGCAGTATTTT
TRBJ1-1,few,TRBV18,-,CASFRAGQGTEAFF,TGTGCCAGCTTCAGGGCAGGGCAAGGTACTGAAGCTTTCTTT
TRBJ2-1,-,TRBV5-4,-,CASSPPRATYNEQFF,TGTGCCAGCAGCCCTCCGCGGGCGACCTACAATGAGCAGTTCTTC
TRBJ2-3,many,TRBV9,-,CASSVREGSPGDTQYF,TGTGCCAGCAGCGTAAGGGAAGGATCCCCGGGGGATACGCAGTATTTT
TRBJ2-5,many,TRBV5-1,-,CASSPDGFEETQYF,TGCGCCAGCAGCCCGGACGGGTTCGAAGAGACCCAGTACTTC
TRBJ1-4,-,TRBV6-5,-,CASSYSTVHEKLFF,TGTGCCAGCAGTTACTCGACGGTACATGAAAAACTGTTTTTT
TRBJ1-5,-,TRBV30,-,CAWSNTLNQPQHF,TGTGCCTGGAGTAACACTCTCAATCAGCCCCAGCATTTT
TRBJ2-7,few,TRBV13,TRBD2,CASSFPSGRALEQYF,TGTGCCAGCAGCTTCCCTAGCGGGAGGGCTCTCGAGCAGTACTTC
TRBJ2-7,few,TRBV5-6,-,CASSLMAGTLYEQYF,TGTGCCAGCAGCTTGATGGCAGGAACGCTCTACGAGCAGTACTTC
TRBJ2-7,few,TRBV20-1,TRBD1,CSAYRGPLTYEQYF,TGCAGTGCGTACAGGGGCCCGCTGACCTACGAGCAGTACTTC
TRBJ1-5,-,TRBV15,-,CATTQVKGQPQHF,TGTGCCACCACCCAGGTTAAGGGGCAGCCCCAGCATTTT
TRBJ2-1,many,TRBV7-2,TRBD2,CASSPPSGAYNEQFF,TGTGCCAGCAGCCCGCCTAGCGGGGCCTACAATGAGCAGTTCTTC
TRBJ2-3,-,TRBV4-3,TRBD2,CASSQGTSDTDTQYF,TGCGCCAGCAGCCAGGGGACTAGCGACACAGATACGCAGTATTTT
TRBJ2-5,-,TRBV29-1,-,CSVAQVKETQYF,TGCAGCGTTGCCCAGGTGAAAGAGACCCAGTACTTC
TRBJ2-1,-,TRBV12-3/TRBV12-4,TRBD2,CASSSTSVNEQFF,TGTGCCAGCAGTTCTACTAGCGTCAATGAGCAGTTCTTC
TRBJ2-2,-,TRBV7-2,-,CASSPWASSDGELFF,TGTGCCAGCAGCCCCTGGGCATCGAGTGACGGGGAGCTGTTTTTT
TRBJ2-1,few,TRBV20-1,TRBD2,CSAVHPGLANYNEQFF,TGCAGTGCGGTACACCCGGGACTAGCGAACTACAATGAGCAGTTCTTC
TRBJ2-5,many,TRBV20-1,TRBD2,CSASDQREGQKTQYF,TGCAGTGCTAGTGATCAGCGGGAGGGCCAAAAGACCCAGTACTTC
TRBJ1-1,-,TRBV4-3,TRBD1,CASSQGTGVSNTEAFF,TGCGCCAGCAGCCAGGGGACAGGGGTATCGAACACTGAAGCTTTCTTT